This T cell receptor beta chain originates from a study of beta chain features in type 1 diabetes (dated by TCRdb to 2016 to 2019). Some background on the complete study: Patients and healthy donors did not differ in mean age, gender distribution, total cell number or subset yield. Naive and central memory subsets were obtained from all 30 or so donors, but regulatory and stem cell-like memory subsets were isolated from only 8 patients and roughly eight healthy donors. A total of under 120,000,000 sorted cells were examined across all samples, and RNA yield correlated strongly with the number of cells per subset. The study compared the TCRB repertoires of sorted circulating CD4+ T cell subsets in recently diagnosed type 1 diabetes patients with those in matched healthy donors. General findings and caveats noted by the study authors: Naive, central memory and regulatory TCRB repertoires appeared to be more similar among patients than among healthy donors. Fewer insertions and more nucleotide deletions at VDJ recombination sites were observed in patients with type 1 diabetes, implying thymic rearrangement abnormalities. Because the HLA sub-analyses included only small numbers of individuals, any influence of HLA type on TCRB rearrangement was left unresolved. A moderate but significant shortening of TCRB CDR3 length was observed in type 1 diabetes patients in all four CD4+ subsets. Shorter templates might have been favored by PCR, but patient and control samples were amplified and corrected together, so both groups would have been affected equally by any skew. Because cDNA rather than genomic DNA was sequenced, highly expressing activated cells could have been over-represented, although no difference in activation and CD3 levels was found between groups.

From each donor, a single peripheral blood sample of approximately 110 mL on average was drawn into heparinised tubes. Using a panel that included CD45RO, CCR7, CD25, CD127, CD95 and CD27, naive, central memory, regulatory and stem cell-like memory CD4+ T cells were sorted on a BD FACSAria II. All sorted populations exceeded 95% purity. PBMCs were isolated right away by Lymphoprep density gradient centrifugation and were stained directly, without culture. To minimize batch effects, samples were stained and sorted in pairs, one healthy donor with one patient per experiment. In its sample, this clone was seen many times. Its target antigen remains unknown. Base qualities are not at hand, and no much larger clone is one base apart. Here V drops 3 bases and J drops 3 bases, and the junction holds 5 bases not matched to any gene. From cysteine to phenylalanine, the CDR3 is 15 amino acids long. Just the 45-base CDR3 DNA is kept, in frame starting at base 1. CDR1 and CDR2 are drawn from the germline V gene: SGDLS, YYNGEE.

The entire isolated RNA was reverse transcribed using the High Capacity cDNA Reverse Transcription Kit, and thus expressed TCRB transcripts were sequenced. Deep immunoSEQ sequencing was performed on naive, central memory and regulatory T cell samples, with an average of about 3.57 million total reads per sample. Sorted cells were lysed in RLT buffer and RNA was extracted with DNase-treated RNeasy Micro or Mini kits, depending on cell number. To prevent cross-contamination, each cell subset was processed individually, whereas patient and healthy donor samples were processed jointly. TCRB sequences were amplified from cDNA with the immunoSEQ multiplex PCR, producing 87-bp fragments spanning the CDR3 region. Sequencing of the amplicons was done on the Illumina HiSeq platform. As for the original processing: Synthetic template baselines were used to correct PCR bias computationally, reads within Hamming distance 2 were collapsed, and singletons that could not be merged were discarded. By aligning reads against IMGT, V, D and J genes, CDR3 length, and insertions or deletions at six rearrangement sites were assigned. Clonotype counts were normalized to sorted cell number within each subset before computing true diversity and Gini coefficients with the tcR R package. The overlap coefficient, calculated on TCRB nucleotide sequences, was used to measure repertoire sharing. Out-of-frame TCRB sequences from naive cells were analyzed as a proxy for the pre-selection repertoire. TCRdb's version of the immuneACCESS table is confined to in-frame rearrangements and falls short of the full clone set. An unresolved V gene accounts for under half of the shortfall where checked; the remainder is of unknown origin. V and J calls plus clone size are reproduced from that table; the DNA served to infer D and trimming. The sample yields about 360,000 clones; around 12% were counted once. The top ten clones comprise 0.017% of the sample.

The V and J genes are TRBV9 and TRBJ1-4; 7 nucleotides in the junction match TRBD1. This clonotype was sampled from a man aged 18-30 years in good health. The sequenced sample was naive CD4+ T cells from blood. This sample's cell subset or site label indicates: true naive CD4+ T cells. CDR3 loop: CASSEGTVANEKLFF. The nucleotides are TGTGCCAGCAGCGAAGGGACAGTAGCTAATGAAAAACTGTTTTTT.